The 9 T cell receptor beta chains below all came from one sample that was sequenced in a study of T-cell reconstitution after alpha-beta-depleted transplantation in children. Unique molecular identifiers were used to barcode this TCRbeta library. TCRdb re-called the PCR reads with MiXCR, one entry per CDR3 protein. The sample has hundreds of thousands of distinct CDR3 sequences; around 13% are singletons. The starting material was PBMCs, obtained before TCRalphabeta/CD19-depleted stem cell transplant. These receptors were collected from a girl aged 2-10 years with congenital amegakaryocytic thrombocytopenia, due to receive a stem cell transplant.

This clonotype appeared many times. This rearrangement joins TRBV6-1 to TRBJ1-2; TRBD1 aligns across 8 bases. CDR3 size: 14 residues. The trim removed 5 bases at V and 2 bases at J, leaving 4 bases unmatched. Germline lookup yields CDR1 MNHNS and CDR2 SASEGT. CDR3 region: CASSRDRLNYGYTF. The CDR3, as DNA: TGTGCCAGCAGTCGGGACAGGCTAAACTATGGCTACACCTTC.

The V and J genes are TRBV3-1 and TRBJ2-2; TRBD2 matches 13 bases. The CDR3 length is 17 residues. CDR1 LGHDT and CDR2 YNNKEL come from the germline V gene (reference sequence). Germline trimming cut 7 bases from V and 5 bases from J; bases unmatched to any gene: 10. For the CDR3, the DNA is TGTGCCAGCACCGGGACTAGCGGGAACATACGGACCGGGGAGCTGTTTTTT. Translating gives CASTGTSGNIRTGELFF.

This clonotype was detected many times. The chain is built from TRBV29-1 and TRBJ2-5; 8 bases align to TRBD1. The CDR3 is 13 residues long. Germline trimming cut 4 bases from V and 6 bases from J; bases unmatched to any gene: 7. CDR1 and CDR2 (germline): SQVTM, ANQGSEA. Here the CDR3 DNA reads TGCAGCGTTGGACAGGGGATGATGAAGACCCAGTACTTC. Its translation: CSVGQGMMKTQYF. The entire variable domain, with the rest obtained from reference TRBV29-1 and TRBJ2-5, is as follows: SAVISQKPSRDICQRGTSLTIQCQVDSQVTMMFWYRQQPGQSLTLIATANQGSEATYESGFVIDKFPISRPNLTFSTLTVSNMSPEDSSIYLCSVGQGMMKTQYFGPGTRLLVL.

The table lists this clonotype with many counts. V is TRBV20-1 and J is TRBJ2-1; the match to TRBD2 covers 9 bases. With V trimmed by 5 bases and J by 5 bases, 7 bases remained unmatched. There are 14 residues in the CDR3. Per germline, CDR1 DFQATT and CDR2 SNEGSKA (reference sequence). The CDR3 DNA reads TGCAGTGCTGAACGACTAGCGGACGACAATGAGCAGTTCTTC. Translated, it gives CSAERLADDNEQFF.

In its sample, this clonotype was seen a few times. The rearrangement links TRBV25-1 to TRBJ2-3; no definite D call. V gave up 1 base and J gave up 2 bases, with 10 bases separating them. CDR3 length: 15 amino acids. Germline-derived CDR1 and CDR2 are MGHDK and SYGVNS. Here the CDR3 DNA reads TGTGCCAGCAGTGAATTCCAGGATCTCACAGATACGCAGTATTTT. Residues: CASSEFQDLTDTQYF.

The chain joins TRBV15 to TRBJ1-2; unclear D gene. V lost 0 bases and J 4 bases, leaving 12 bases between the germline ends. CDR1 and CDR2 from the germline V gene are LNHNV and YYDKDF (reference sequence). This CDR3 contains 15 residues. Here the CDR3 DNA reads TGTGCCACCAGCAGAGAATCCGGGATTAGCTATGGCTACACCTTC. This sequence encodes CATSRESGISYGYTF.

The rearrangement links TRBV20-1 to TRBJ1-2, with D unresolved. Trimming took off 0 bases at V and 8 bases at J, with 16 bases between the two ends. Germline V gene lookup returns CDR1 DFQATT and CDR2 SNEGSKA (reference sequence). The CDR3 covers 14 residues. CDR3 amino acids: CSARDHGFARGYTF. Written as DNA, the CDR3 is TGCAGTGCTAGAGATCATGGGTTCGCGCGGGGCTACACCTTC.

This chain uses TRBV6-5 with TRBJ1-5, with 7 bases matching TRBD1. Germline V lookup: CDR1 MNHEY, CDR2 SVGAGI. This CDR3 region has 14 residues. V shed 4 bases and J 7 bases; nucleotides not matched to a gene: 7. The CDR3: CASSWDSTHQPQHF. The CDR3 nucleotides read TGTGCCAGCAGTTGGGACAGCACACACCAGCCCCAGCATTTT.

This CDR3 is CAISELGPHHGDGYTF. CDR3 in DNA: TGTGCCATCAGTGAGTTGGGACCCCACCACGGAGATGGCTACACCTTC. V is TRBV10-3 and J is TRBJ1-2; a weak D match, TRBD1 (5 bases). Trimming left V 1 base short and J 6 bases short, with 18 bases between. The V gene's germline CDR1 is ENHRY and CDR2 SYGVKD. This CDR3 has 16 residues.